Listed here is a single TCR beta chain. No antigen is known for it. This specimen belongs to a study of T cell repertoires in cytomegalovirus infection. The germline CDR1 and CDR2 sequences are ENHRY and SYGVKD. The CDR3 runs to 16 residues. Trimming removed 0 bases at V and 7 bases at J, with 16 bases between. TCRdb re-analysed the reads in MiXCR, keeping a single row per CDR3 protein. This sample has a few hundred thousand distinct CDR3 sequences, with about 39% found just once. The specimen comprised cultured PBMCs, sampled from culture after CMV antigen stimulation. The source is a human donor in good health (CMV status not recorded). Some clones in this sample may be carry-over from other donors' samples. V usage is TRBV10-3 and J usage is TRBJ2-1, with unresolved D. In DNA, the CDR3 is TGTGCCATCAGTGAGTCTATCTACTCCGGCAAGAATGAGCAGTTCTTC. Amino acid sequence: CAISESIYSGKNEQFF.